In this sample, the clone carrying this TCR beta chain turned up a few times. The data derive from a study of response to subunit inactivated influenza vaccine. TCRdb analysed the RT-PCR reads with MiXCR anew, one entry per CDR3 protein. The sample contains roughly 500,000 distinct CDR3 sequences, around 25% of which appear only once. The V end was cut by 5 bases, the J end by 0 bases, with 11 bases between. Germline CDR1 reads SQVTM; CDR2 reads ANQGSEA. The CDR3 length is 14 residues. A further study also used this sample, focusing on T cells expressing NK-cell markers. From that study: TCR beta cDNA was made by 5'RACE template switching with UMIs. It was from sorted CD3+CD56+NKG2C+, CD3+CD56+NKG2C- and CD3+CD56-NKG2C+ T cells that TCR beta repertoires came. With respect to HCMV, most of the eight sequenced donors were seropositive, and one was seronegative. The CD3+CD56-NKG2C+ fraction of a handful of donors was likewise dominated by these clonotypes. Whether expanded NKG2C-expressing T cell clones recognize HCMV is unknown.

This sample comprised CD4+ T cells sorted from PBMCs, obtained approximately 13 days after vaccination. The receptor was derived from a man aged 50-60 years who received an inactivated influenza vaccine. The chain employs TRBV29-1 and TRBJ1-5; no definite D call. In DNA form, the CDR3 reads TGCAGCGTTCGCGTAACCGATAGCAATCAGCCCCAGCATTTT. It codes for CSVRVTDSNQPQHF. The whole variable domain, filled in from reference TRBV29-1 and TRBJ1-5, reads SAVISQKPSRDICQRGTSLTIQCQVDSQVTMMFWYRQQPGQSLTLIATANQGSEATYESGFVIDKFPISRPNLTFSTLTVSNMSPEDSSIYLCSVRVTDSNQPQHFGDGTRLSIL.